This T cell receptor (beta chain) was documented in a study of breast tumors, draining lymph nodes, adjacent tissues (TCRdb year 2016). Background on the whole study: Breast cancer patients provided tumor, adjacent nontumor tissue and axillary lymph nodes, and the study compared the TCR beta repertoires across these three sources. The study aimed to assess the relationships and possible T-cell exchange between tumor, surrounding tissue and draining lymph node repertoires in human breast cancer. Overall study results and their limits: The study presented the conclusion that tumor T cells originate in lymph nodes as consistent with a hypothesis, not as something directly demonstrated. Tumor T-cell repertoires showed less diversity than lymph node repertoires and more diversity than nontumor tissue repertoires, and tumor T-cell repertoires showed preferential V and J gene usage. Tumor and nontumor tissue repertoires were found to be significantly more similar in luminal-like than in basal-like breast cancer. The data were considered consistent with the idea that most tumor T cells come from the lymph node and then expand in tumor tissue.

As encoded in the germline V gene, CDR1 is SGHRS while CDR2 is YFSETQ. The CDR3 holds 14 amino acids from the cysteine to the phenylalanine. Of all the DNA, just the CDR3 is kept, 42 bases in frame from base 1. Note on this clonotype: The clone's antigen remains unknown. Being one base from a much bigger clone, this may be a read error.

The sequencing machine was an Illumina HiSeq 2000. TCR beta chain libraries were generated by multiplex PCR amplification. High-throughput sequencing was used to analyze the amplified TCR beta chain products. TCRdb's own reprocessing of the public reads used fastp at Q25 and MiXCR and kept productive beta chains. CDR3 protein sequences are deduplicated, and each keeps its most common genes and DNA. The sample table holds tens of thousands of distinct CDR3 sequences, of which 36% were seen once. The ten largest clones represent roughly 11% of the sample. This TCR was sampled from a female donor with breast cancer. Some clones in this sample may be carry-over from other donors' samples. This sequence uses TRBV5-1 and TRBJ2-1; the D gene is perhaps TRBD2, from 5 matching bases. The sequenced sample consisted of breast tumor tissue. The nucleotide sequence reads TGCGCCAGCGGCTTGAGGTCTAGCTTCAATGAGCAGTTCTTC. Its coded protein is CASGLRSSFNEQFF. Supplemented by the reference TRBV5-1 and TRBJ2-1 proteins around the CDR3, the complete variable domain is KAGVTQTPRYLIKTRGQQVTLSCSPISGHRSVSWYQQTPGQGLQFLFEYFSETQRNKGNFPGRFSGRQFSNSRSEMNVSTLELGDSALYLCASGLRSSFNEQFFGPGTRLTVL.